The rows below give T cell receptor beta chains drawn from one sample of a study of T cell changes during pregnancy in multiple sclerosis. TCRdb's table, derived via immunoSEQ multiplex PCR, lists solely in-frame clones and lacks some. The sample shows 35,000 to 45,000 clones, more than 85% of them seen only once. The specimen comprised CD8+ T cells from peripheral blood mononuclear cells, sampled in the third trimester of pregnancy. The receptors derive from a female donor with multiple sclerosis, enrolled in a pregnancy study. Both conserved end residues are part of each CDR3. A D gene is named only where the DNA matches it firmly. The size field is filled for only some rows; it gives once, few, many or a size class.

d_call	clone_size	v_call	j_call	cdr3_length	cdr3_aa	cdr3_nt
TRBD1	-	TRBV5-4	TRBJ1-2	15	CASSLDATGDYGYTF	TGTGCCAGCAGCTTGGACGCGACAGGGGATTATGGCTACACCTTC
TRBD2	-	TRBV2	TRBJ2-3	18	CASSPGGSTGGFTDTQYF	TGTGCCAGCAGTCCCGGGGGGAGTACCGGCGGATTCACAGATACGCAGTATTTT
-	-	TRBV11-2	TRBJ2-3	11	CASSPKDTQYF	TGTGCCAGCAGCCCTAAGGATACGCAGTATTTT
-	-	TRBV2	TRBJ2-7	16	CASSEPDGQISYEQYF	TGTGCCAGCAGTGAACCAGACGGACAGATTTCCTACGAGCAGTACTTC
-	-	TRBV19	TRBJ2-7	13	CASSIVGDDEQYF	TGTGCCAGTAGTATAGTAGGAGACGACGAGCAGTACTTC
-	-	TRBV4-1	TRBJ1-2	13	CASSHAGDYGYTF	TGCGCCAGCAGCCATGCAGGGGATTATGGCTACACCTTC
TRBD1	once	TRBV16	TRBJ1-2	13	CASSQTGDYGYTF	TGTGCCAGCAGCCAGACAGGGGATTATGGCTACACCTTC
-	-	TRBV6-1	TRBJ1-4	15	CASSQASATNEKLFF	TGTGCCAGCAGTCAGGCCTCAGCAACTAATGAAAAACTGTTTTTT
-	-	TRBV5-1	TRBJ1-3	15	CASRPDSRSGNTIYF	TGCGCCAGCAGACCCGACAGTCGCTCTGGAAACACCATATATTTT
TRBD1	-	TRBV6-1	TRBJ1-1	15	CASSEAEGARSEAFF	TGTGCCAGCAGTGAAGCGGAGGGGGCTCGGTCTGAAGCTTTCTTT
-	-	TRBV20-1	TRBJ1-2	11	CSAPQGYGYTF	TGCAGTGCCCCCCAGGGATATGGCTACACCTTC
TRBD1	-	TRBV25-1	TRBJ1-4	17	CASSIGQGGPTNEKLFF	TGTGCCAGCAGCATCGGACAGGGAGGGCCAACTAATGAAAAACTGTTTTTT
TRBD1	-	TRBV7-2	TRBJ2-3	15	CASSRSGGLGDTQYF	TGTGCCAGCTCTCGCTCAGGGGGCCTAGGTGATACGCAGTATTTT
TRBD2	-	TRBV6-4	TRBJ2-1	16	CASSGSSGGASDEQFF	TGTGCCAGCAGTGGGTCTAGCGGGGGGGCTTCGGATGAGCAGTTCTTC
-	-	TRBV6-5	TRBJ1-1	11	CATGGFTEAFF	TGTGCCACCGGAGGGTTCACTGAAGCTTTCTTT
-	few	TRBV27	TRBJ2-2	12	CASSPITGELFF	TGTGCCAGCAGTCCAATTACCGGGGAGCTGTTTTTT
-	-	TRBV4-1	TRBJ2-3	16	CASSQEGGLTTDTQYF	TGCGCCAGCAGCCAAGAAGGGGGACTAACCACAGATACGCAGTATTTT
TRBD1	-	TRBV9	TRBJ2-7	16	CASSGVDRVEWDEQYF	TGTGCCAGCAGCGGCGTCGACAGGGTGGAATGGGACGAGCAGTACTTC
-	once	TRBV6-1	TRBJ2-4	15	CASSEDAGIGNIQYF	TGTGCCAGCAGTGAAGACGCAGGGATCGGAAACATTCAGTACTTC
-	-	TRBV6-1	TRBJ1-2	13	CASSVSENYGYTF	TGTGCCAGCAGTGTCAGCGAGAATTATGGCTACACCTTC
-	-	TRBV29-1	TRBJ2-1	11	CSVVSYNEQFF	TGCAGCGTTGTCAGCTACAATGAGCAGTTCTTC
TRBD1	-	TRBV30	TRBJ2-1	13	CAYDRGSYNEQFF	TGTGCCTATGACAGGGGATCCTACAATGAGCAGTTCTTC
-	-	TRBV15	TRBJ2-1	15	CATSDRGNNHNEQFF	TGTGCCACCAGTGATCGGGGGAACAACCACAATGAGCAGTTCTTC
-	-	TRBV7-3	TRBJ2-1	14	CASSLTAGGNEQFF	TGTGCCAGCAGCTTAACCGCCGGTGGCAATGAGCAGTTCTTC
TRBD1	medium-sized	TRBV7-8	TRBJ1-1	13	CATGQERGTEAFF	TGTGCCACCGGACAGGAACGAGGGACTGAAGCTTTCTTT
TRBD2	medium-sized	TRBV7-3	TRBJ2-1	16	CASSLVASGGINEQFF	TGTGCCAGCAGCTTAGTAGCTAGCGGGGGAATAAATGAGCAGTTCTTC
-	-	TRBV7-9	TRBJ1-3	15	CASSVTGTAGNTIYF	TGTGCCAGCAGCGTTACAGGGACGGCTGGAAACACCATATATTTT
TRBD2	-	TRBV5-1	TRBJ2-1	19	CASSSPTLAGRRSYNEQFF	TGCGCCAGCAGCTCGCCCACCTTAGCGGGGAGGAGGTCCTACAATGAGCAGTTCTTC
-	-	TRBV9	TRBJ1-1	14	CASSGDSLNTEAFF	TGTGCCAGCAGCGGCGACAGTTTGAACACTGAAGCTTTCTTT
-	-	TRBV7-3	TRBJ2-2	16	CASSLVKGEGAGELFF	TGTGCCAGCAGCTTAGTTAAGGGGGAAGGCGCCGGGGAGCTGTTTTTT